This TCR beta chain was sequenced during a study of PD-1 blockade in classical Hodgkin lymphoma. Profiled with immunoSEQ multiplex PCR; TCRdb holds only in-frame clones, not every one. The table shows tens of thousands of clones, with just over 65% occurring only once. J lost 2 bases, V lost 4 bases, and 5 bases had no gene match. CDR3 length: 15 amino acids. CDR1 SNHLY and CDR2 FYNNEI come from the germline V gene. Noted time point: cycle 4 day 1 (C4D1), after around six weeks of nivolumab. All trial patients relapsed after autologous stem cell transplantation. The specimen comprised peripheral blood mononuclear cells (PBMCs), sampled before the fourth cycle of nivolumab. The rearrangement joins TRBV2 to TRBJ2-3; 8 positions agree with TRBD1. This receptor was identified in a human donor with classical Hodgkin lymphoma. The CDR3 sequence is CASSGQGLTTDTQYF. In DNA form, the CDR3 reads TGTGCCAGCAGTGGACAGGGGCTCACCACAGATACGCAGTATTTT.